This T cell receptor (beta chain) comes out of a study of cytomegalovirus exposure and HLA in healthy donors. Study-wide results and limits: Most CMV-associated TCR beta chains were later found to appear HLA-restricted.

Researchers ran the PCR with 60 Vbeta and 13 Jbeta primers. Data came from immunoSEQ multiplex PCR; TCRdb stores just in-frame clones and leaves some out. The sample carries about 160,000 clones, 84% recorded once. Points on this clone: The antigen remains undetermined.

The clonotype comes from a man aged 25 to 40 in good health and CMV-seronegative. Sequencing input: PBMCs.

In DNA form, the CDR3 reads TGTGCCTGGGGGACCCGGGAGGGGCGTTTCACTGAAGCTTTCTTT. Encoded protein: CAWGTREGRFTEAFF. The chain is built from TRBV30 and TRBJ1-1; tentatively, D is TRBD1 (5 bases). The CDR3 has 15 amino acids. CDR1 GTSNPN and CDR2 SVGIG come from the germline V gene (reference sequence). V was pared by 5 bases and J by 4 bases, with 20 bases between.